The rows below give T cell receptor beta chains drawn from one sample of a study of shared clonotypes between healthy human individuals. Clones were sequenced by immunoSEQ multiplex PCR, and TCRdb holds only the in-frame ones, with some missing. The sample contains roughly 2.1 million clones, about 93% of which appear only once. Sequencing was performed on naive CD8+ T cells from PBMCs. The receptors derive from a man aged 18 to 29 in good health. Some clones in this sample may be carry-over from other donors' samples. CDR3s include the opening cysteine and the closing phenylalanine or tryptophan. D genes are given only for firm matches. Expanded clones are given a class, and other clones once, few, many or no size at all.

v_gene	d_gene	abundance	j_gene	CDR3nt	CDR3aa
TRBV18	TRBD1	.	TRBJ2-3	TGTGCCAGCTCAGTGGGACAGGGATTCACAGATACGCAGTATTTT	CASSVGQGFTDTQYF
TRBV7-8	.	.	TRBJ1-3	TGTGCCAGCAGCTTAGTGAGGGGTTCTGGAAACACCATATATTTT	CASSLVRGSGNTIYF
TRBV7-9	.	.	TRBJ2-7	TGTGCCAGCAGCCCCCGGGACCGAACCTACGAGCAGTACTTC	CASSPRDRTYEQYF
TRBV30	.	.	TRBJ1-2	TGTGCCTGGGGCTCATCCGGCGGTGGCTACACCTTC	CAWGSSGGGYTF
TRBV7-6	TRBD1	.	TRBJ1-1	TGTGCCAGCAGCTCAGGGGGCGAGGACACTGAAGCTTTCTTT	CASSSGGEDTEAFF
TRBV14	.	.	TRBJ2-7	TGTGCCAGCAGCCGTAAACCCGTGCGGGTCGCCTACGAGCAGTACTTC	CASSRKPVRVAYEQYF
TRBV19	.	.	TRBJ2-7	TGTGCCAGTAGTATTTCGGCAGATTCTTCCTACGAGCAGTACTTC	CASSISADSSYEQYF
TRBV7-2	.	once	TRBJ1-1	TGTGCCAGCAGTCTAGTCTCTTTGACTCTGAACACTGAAGCTTTCTTT	CASSLVSLTLNTEAFF
TRBV7-6	.	.	TRBJ2-5	TGTGCCAGCAGCTTAGAGCTGGACCAGGAGACCCAGTACTTC	CASSLELDQETQYF
TRBV27	TRBD1	few	TRBJ1-5	TGTGCCAGCAGTTCTCACAGGGGGACCCAGCATTTT	CASSSHRGTQHF
TRBV11-2	TRBD2	.	TRBJ2-5	TGTGCCAGCAGCTCGAATATGGGGCTAGCGGAAAAAGAGACCCAGTACTTC	CASSSNMGLAEKETQYF
TRBV30	.	few	TRBJ2-2	TGTGCCTGGAGTAACAGGGTGAACACCGGGGAGCTGTTTTTT	CAWSNRVNTGELFF
TRBV11-2	.	.	TRBJ2-1	TGTGCCAGCAGCTCCGAAGACAGGGGGAGCGGGGGGCAGTTCTTC	CASSSEDRGSGGQFF
TRBV6-1	TRBD1	once	TRBJ1-1	TGTGCCAGCAGTCGGCAGGGGGCGATTGAAGCTTTCTTT	CASSRQGAIEAFF
TRBV13	.	.	TRBJ2-7	TGTGCCAGCAGCTTAATCCCCAGCTACGAGCAGTACTTC	CASSLIPSYEQYF
TRBV4-1	.	.	TRBJ2-1	TGCGCCAGCAGCCAAAGGGACCGGGACCAGTACAATGAGCAGTTCTTC	CASSQRDRDQYNEQFF
TRBV27	.	.	TRBJ2-5	TGTGCCAGCAGCGGGCAGGGGACGGGGACCCAGTACTTC	CASSGQGTGTQYF
TRBV5-1	.	.	TRBJ2-1	TGCGCCAGCAGCTTGGATCCTAGAGGGTTGAATGAGCAGTTCTTC	CASSLDPRGLNEQFF